Following are 5 T cell receptor beta chains from one sample sequenced in a study of blood T cell repertoires in COVID-19. The repertoire was sequenced with immunoSEQ multiplex PCR; TCRdb's copy has only in-frame clones and lacks some. The sample holds fewer than 200,000 clones, roughly four fifths seen once. Sequencing used peripheral blood. Receptor source: a woman older than 75 with COVID-19, enrolled during active disease.

This clone appeared a single time. The rearrangement uses TRBV2 and TRBJ2-3, with D possibly matching TRBD1 (6 bases). Trimming stripped 0 bases from V and 1 base from J, with 17 bases between. The CDR3 length is 18 residues. The germline gives CDR1 SNHLY, CDR2 FYNNEI. As DNA, the CDR3 is TGTGCCAGCAGTGAAGCGCTTAGGGGGACAACACGCACAGATACGCAGTATTTT. Protein product: CASSEALRGTTRTDTQYF.

The chain recombines TRBV27 with TRBJ2-1; D is perhaps TRBD2 (5 bases). With 3 bases removed from V and 4 bases from J, the gap between germline ends came to 16 bases. CDR3 length equals 16 residues. Germline CDR1 and CDR2: MNHEY and SMNVEV (reference sequence). The CDR3 bases are TGTGCCAGCAGTTTGATCAGCGGTTGGGCATACAATGAGCAGTTCTTC. This translates into CASSLISGWAYNEQFF.

The chain has TRBV5-5 and TRBJ2-7; possible D gene TRBD1, 6 bases. V was clipped by 1 base and J by 5 bases, with 10 bases between them. The CDR3 has 13 residues. CDR1 is SGHKS, CDR2 YYEKEE, per germline (reference sequence). CDR3 nucleotides: TGTGCCAGCAGCTTGAACAGGGTGCACGAGCAGTACTTC. It codes for CASSLNRVHEQYF.

The genes are TRBV3-1 (or the pseudogene TRBV3-2) and TRBJ2-7; 11 bases line up with TRBD1. The CDR3 covers 15 residues. Per the germline V gene, CDR1 is LGHDT and CDR2 is YNNKEL (reference sequence). The J segment lost 4 bases and the V segment lost 1 base, leaving 3 bases of the junction unmatched. The DNA for the CDR3 is TGTGCCAGCAGCCAAGGGACAGGGGGCTTGTACGAGCAGTACTTC. Translating gives CASSQGTGGLYEQYF.

This sequence joins TRBV2 and TRBJ2-7, with TRBD2 matching 7 bases. Germline loops: CDR1 SNHLY, CDR2 FYNNEI. There are 14 residues in the CDR3. After removal of 6 bases from V and 4 bases from J, the junction contained 9 bases not matched to a gene. This CDR3 reads CASRMLGRDYEQYF. The DNA for the CDR3 is TGTGCCAGCAGGATGCTGGGGAGGGATTACGAGCAGTACTTC.